This T cell receptor beta chain came from a study of cytomegalovirus exposure and HLA in healthy donors. Overall study findings and caveats: Three CMV-associated chains proved CMV antigen-specific in vitro.

Comment on this clone: The antigen is undetermined.

The J segment lost 2 bases and the V segment lost 5 bases, leaving 6 bases of the junction unmatched. There are 15 residues in the CDR3. CDR1 is SGHRS, CDR2 YFSETQ, per germline. Profiling relied on immunoSEQ multiplex PCR, and the TCRdb table lists in-frame clones only, not all of them. This sample has around 300,000 clones, with around 86% found just once. The chain combines TRBV5-1 with TRBJ2-7; TRBD1 aligns across 11 bases. The specimen was PBMCs. The clonotype was recovered from a woman in her late teens or twenties in good health and CMV-seronegative. The CDR3 is CASRSPGQGAYEQYF. CDR3 DNA sequence: TGCGCCAGCAGGAGTCCGGGACAGGGGGCCTACGAGCAGTACTTC.